These 3 T cell receptor beta chains were all obtained from the same sample, sequenced in a study of T-cell memory formation after mild COVID-19. TCRdb processed the 5' RACE reads anew with MiXCR; each CDR3 protein has one entry. The table has hundreds of thousands of distinct CDR3 sequences, under 30% seen once. Sample: PBMCs or a T cell subset sorted from them (not recorded which). The receptors shown here come from an adult woman who had mild COVID-19 (a few samples of this study predate the infection). Cell type and time point are not known.

This clonotype was recorded a few times. The chain combines TRBV5-6 with TRBJ2-1; 8 bases line up with TRBD1. This CDR3 spans 15 amino acids. The V gene end was trimmed by 4 bases and the J gene end by 1 base; junction bases not matched to a gene: 4. Germline lookup yields CDR1 SGHDT and CDR2 YYEEEE. The CDR3 region is CASSPRQGSYNEQFF. As DNA, the CDR3 is TGTGCCAGCAGCCCGCGACAGGGGTCCTACAATGAGCAGTTCTTC.

This clonotype was seen a handful of times. The rearrangement links TRBV7-9 to TRBJ1-1; 11 nucleotides line up with TRBD1. Losses at the gene ends were 2 bases for V and 1 base for J; bases not matched to a gene: 9. The V gene's germline CDR1 is SEHNR and CDR2 FQNEAQ (reference sequence). CDR3 length equals 18 residues. CDR3 sequence (DNA): TGTGCCAGCAGCTTATCTTGGACAGGGGGCGCGAGGAACACTGAAGCTTTCTTT. It encodes CASSLSWTGGARNTEAFF.

V and J are TRBV7-6 and TRBJ2-1; maybe TRBD2 (7 bases). Germline V gene sequence: CDR1 SGHVS, CDR2 FNYEAQ. The ends were cut back, 3 bases at V and 10 bases at J, with 13 bases in the middle. The CDR3 has 13 amino acids. CDR3 nucleotide sequence: TGTGCCAGCAGCTTGGGGGGGGCCGTGGAGCAGTTCTTC. Amino acid sequence: CASSLGGAVEQFF.